This T cell receptor beta chain was observed in a study of Ad26.COV2.S vaccination and SARS-CoV-2 variants. Assay: immunoSEQ multiplex PCR; the TCRdb copy retains only in-frame clones and omits some. This sample has 300,000 to 450,000 clones, with more than 75% found just once. The CDR3 consists of 13 residues. V was shortened by 10 bases and J by 4 bases, with 16 bases between the two germline ends. Stated treatment: some 19 received Ad26.COV2.S at low or high dose, single or two shots; roughly five received placebo; per-sample allocation not given. At day 63 after the first vaccine or placebo injection, samples were drawn. A Boston adult aged 18-55 years was the donor.

This specimen consisted of peripheral blood, obtained in a trial of Ad26.COV2.S vaccine versus placebo. The rearrangement links TRBV12-3 or TRBV12-4 to TRBJ1-1, with D perhaps matching TRBD1 (5 bases). This TCR came from a person between 18 and 65 years old who received the Ad26.COV2.S COVID-19 vaccine or a placebo. The chain's CDR3 is CATKIRDPTEAFF. CDR3 in DNA: TGTGCCACTAAGATAAGGGACCCCACTGAAGCTTTCTTT.